The next 24 T cell receptor beta chains were all read from a single sample in a study of early stage breast cancer tumors. Clones were read by immunoSEQ multiplex PCR, and TCRdb kept only the in-frame ones, dropping some. The data show roughly 58,000 clones, 75% to 95% seen once. The sample comprised blood. The receptors were gathered from a person aged 70 to 85 with breast cancer.

This chain joins TRBV7-2 and TRBJ2-3; TRBD1 matches at 8 bases. Looked up from germline, CDR1 is SGHTA and CDR2 is FQGNSA. Losses at the gene ends were 8 bases for V and 3 bases for J; bases not matched to a gene: 7. This CDR3 spans 14 amino acids. The CDR3 loop is CASGADRATDTQYF. The CDR3 region has the DNA TGTGCCAGCGGGGCGGACAGGGCGACAGATACGCAGTATTTT.

The chain joins TRBV11-2 to TRBJ2-3; 12 bases fit TRBD2. The ends lost 5 bases at V and 3 bases at J; junction bases unmatched: 6. The CDR3 runs 16 residues. Germline V gene lookup returns CDR1 SGHAT and CDR2 FQNNGV. CDR3 coding DNA: TGTGCCAGCAGCCTGCTAGCGGGGGGGCGTACAGATACGCAGTATTTT. Its translation: CASSLLAGGRTDTQYF.

The CDR3 spells CASSRTGGLAGGVRDTQYF. DNA of the CDR3: TGTGCCAGCAGCCGGACAGGGGGCTTGGCGGGGGGCGTCCGGGATACGCAGTATTTT. The chain has TRBV14 and TRBJ2-3; 11 bases are shared with TRBD1. The CDR3 extends over 19 amino acids. Germline-derived CDR1 and CDR2 are SGHDN and FVKESK. Germline trimming cut 4 bases from V and 6 bases from J; bases unmatched to any gene: 18.

The rearrangement uses TRBV6-6 and TRBJ1-2; D possibly corresponds to TRBD1 (5 bases). The V end lost 6 bases, the J end lost 7 bases, and 21 bases lay between the germline ends. Looked up from germline, CDR1 is MNHNY and CDR2 is SVGAGI (reference sequence). This CDR3 region has 15 residues. The CDR3 DNA sequence: TGTGCCAGCAGATGGAAGGGGATCCAGGAAGGTGGCTACACCTTC. This gives the protein CASRWKGIQEGGYTF.

This chain connects TRBV9 to TRBJ1-3, with D possibly being TRBD1 (6 bases). This CDR3 is built from 15 residues. The V and J ends lost 4 bases and 6 bases respectively, with 17 bases between them. CDR1 is SGDLS and CDR2 is YYNGEE in the germline V gene. The CDR3 spells CASSRKGGRENTIYF. Written as DNA, the CDR3 is TGTGCCAGCAGCCGTAAAGGGGGACGAGAAAACACCATATATTTT.

The chain joins TRBV5-1 to TRBJ2-3, with TRBD2 identical over 12 bases. J was trimmed by 2 bases and V by 3 bases; bases with no gene match: 7. The CDR3 length is 17 residues. Germline-derived CDR1 and CDR2 are SGHRS and YFSETQ. CDR3 residues: CASSYGTSGPLTDTQYF. CDR3 coding DNA: TGCGCCAGCAGCTATGGGACTAGCGGGCCCCTCACAGATACGCAGTATTTT.

This sequence joins TRBV10-1 and TRBJ2-2; no clear D. This CDR3 is 15 amino acids long. The germline V and J ends were trimmed by 3 bases and 2 bases, with 10 bases remaining between them. CDR1 is WNHNN, CDR2 SYGVQD, per germline (reference sequence). CDR3 DNA sequence: TGCGCCAGCAGTGACCCACAGAGCAACACCGGGGAGCTGTTTTTT. Translating gives CASSDPQSNTGELFF.

The V gene is TRBV6-1, the J gene TRBJ2-7, with TRBD1 matching 8 bases. V was pared by 6 bases and J by 2 bases, with 3 bases of the junction left unmatched. CDR3 length equals 13 residues. Germline lookup yields CDR1 MNHNS and CDR2 SASEGT. CDR3 in amino acids: CASSRQGPYEQYF. CDR3 nucleotides: TGTGCCAGCAGCCGACAGGGGCCCTACGAGCAGTACTTC.

V is TRBV5-1 and J is TRBJ2-2; D gene ambiguous. This CDR3 spans 16 amino acids. Germline values: CDR1 SGHRS, CDR2 YFSETQ. V was pared by 5 bases and J by 4 bases, with 18 bases between. CDR3 residues: CASRSISRPFTGELFF. The CDR3 DNA sequence: TGCGCCAGCAGATCCATTTCGCGTCCGTTCACCGGGGAGCTGTTTTTT.

The gene calls are TRBV11-2 and TRBJ2-1; D possibly corresponds to TRBD1 (6 bases). CDR3 size: 17 residues. Germline assignment: CDR1 SGHAT and CDR2 FQNNGV. V dropped 5 bases and J dropped 0 bases, with 17 bases sitting between them. CDR3 protein: CASSRLQGSSSYNEQFF. The CDR3 DNA follows: TGTGCCAGCAGCCGGCTTCAGGGGTCGAGCTCCTACAATGAGCAGTTCTTC.

The chain employs TRBV6-5 and TRBJ2-7; TRBD1 matches 8 bases. There are 13 residues in the CDR3. CDR1 MNHEY and CDR2 SVGAGI come from the germline V gene. The J segment lost 6 bases and the V segment lost 2 bases, leaving 3 bases of the junction unmatched. The CDR3 is CASSYQTGVEQYF. CDR3 nucleotide sequence: TGTGCCAGCAGTTACCAGACAGGGGTCGAGCAGTACTTC.

The rearrangement joins TRBV19 to TRBJ1-1; 8 bases align to TRBD1. This CDR3 region has 13 residues. The germline V gene encodes CDR1 LNHDA and CDR2 SQIVND (reference sequence). V was clipped by 8 bases and J by 4 bases; unmatched bases: 6. The CDR3 nucleotides are TGTGCCAGTGGGTCCGGGACAGGCACTGAAGCTTTCTTT. Protein: CASGSGTGTEAFF.

The V gene is TRBV5-6, the J gene TRBJ1-5; the D gene is possibly TRBD1 (6 bases). Germline CDR1 is SGHDT and CDR2 is YYEEEE. Trimming removed 0 bases from V and 7 bases from J, with 14 bases in between. The CDR3 spans 15 residues. The CDR3 nucleotides are TGTGCCAGCAGCTTGGGAATGAGGGGGTGGCAGCCCCAGCATTTT. Amino acid sequence: CASSLGMRGWQPQHF.

The V call is TRBV14, the J call TRBJ2-1, with D possibly being TRBD2 (5 bases). Germline CDR1 SGHDN, CDR2 FVKESK. The CDR3 totals 17 residues. V lost 1 base to trimming and J lost 0 bases, with 13 bases between them. CDR3 nucleotides: TGTGCCAGCAGCCAAGGGACTTTTCCTCTCTCCTACAATGAGCAGTTCTTC. Translated: CASSQGTFPLSYNEQFF.

This rearrangement joins TRBV7-9 to TRBJ2-5; 9 positions match TRBD2. Germline values: CDR1 SEHNR, CDR2 FQNEAQ (reference sequence). J lost 1 base, V lost 8 bases, and 5 bases had no gene match. This CDR3 comprises 14 residues. CDR3: CASGPSGVQETQYF. CDR3 coding DNA: TGTGCCAGCGGCCCTAGCGGGGTCCAAGAGACCCAGTACTTC.

The CDR3 protein is CAWRPSGRPGSYEQYF. The CDR3 coding sequence is TGTGCCTGGAGGCCCAGCGGGAGACCAGGCTCCTACGAGCAGTACTTC. The chain recombines TRBV30 with TRBJ2-7, with 8 bases that match TRBD2. J lost 0 bases, V lost 3 bases, and 10 bases had no gene match. Germline CDR1 and CDR2: GTSNPN and SVGIG (reference sequence). This CDR3 has 16 amino acids.

This chain uses TRBV5-1 with TRBJ2-3; 10 bases fit TRBD2. This CDR3 contains 14 residues. Per the germline V gene, CDR1 is SGHRS and CDR2 is YFSETQ. V shed 4 bases and J 4 bases; nucleotides not matched to a gene: 3. CDR3 residues: CASSTGTSADTQYF. The CDR3 region has the DNA TGCGCCAGCAGCACCGGGACTAGCGCAGATACGCAGTATTTT.

The genes are TRBV5-4 and TRBJ1-2, with TRBD1 as a possible D gene (6 bases). V was clipped by 4 bases and J by 4 bases, with 14 bases between them. CDR1 is SGHNT and CDR2 is YYREEE in the germline V gene (reference sequence). The CDR3 runs 14 residues. In DNA form, the CDR3 reads TGTGCCAGCAGCCTGGACAGTGCCGCCTATGGCTACACCTTC. It translates to CASSLDSAAYGYTF.

V usage is TRBV6-4 and J usage is TRBJ1-5; 7 positions agree with TRBD1. The germline CDR1 and CDR2 sequences are MRHNA and SNTAGT. The CDR3 is made up of 14 amino acids. The V gene end was trimmed by 6 bases and the J gene end by 2 bases; junction bases not matched to a gene: 4. For the CDR3, the DNA is TGTGCCAGCAGCCCTGGACAGGGCAATCAGCCCCAGCATTTT. Its protein product is CASSPGQGNQPQHF.

The rearrangement links TRBV5-1 to TRBJ2-7; the match to TRBD1 covers 10 bases. CDR3 size: 14 residues. With V trimmed by 0 bases and J by 6 bases, 3 bases remained unmatched. Germline assignment: CDR1 SGHRS and CDR2 YFSETQ. The CDR3 nucleotides read TGCGCCAGCAGCTTGGATGGGACAGGGGTCGAGCAGTACTTC. Translating gives CASSLDGTGVEQYF.

V usage is TRBV5-1 and J usage is TRBJ2-5, with D unclear. Germline CDR1 is SGHRS and CDR2 is YFSETQ. This CDR3 spans 16 amino acids. The V gene lost 3 bases and the J gene lost 0 bases, with 15 bases spanning the gap. Here the CDR3 DNA reads TGCGCCAGCAGCTCCCCGATTAATGCGTACCAAGAGACCCAGTACTTC. It codes for CASSSPINAYQETQYF.

The V gene is TRBV19, the J gene TRBJ1-2; 8 nucleotides match TRBD1. The CDR3 extends over 15 amino acids. The junction had 11 bases not matched to a gene; V was cut back by 7 bases and J by 4 bases. Germline lookup yields CDR1 LNHDA and CDR2 SQIVND (reference sequence). The CDR3 sequence: CASTSQGALLYGYTF. In DNA, the CDR3 is TGTGCCAGTACTTCTCAGGGGGCCCTCCTCTATGGCTACACCTTC.

The chain couples TRBV7-2 to TRBJ1-1; D gene uncertain. The CDR3 is 14 residues long. Germline V gene lookup returns CDR1 SGHTA and CDR2 FQGNSA. V shed 1 base and J shed 4 bases, with 10 bases lying between them. DNA of the CDR3: TGTGCCAGCAGCTTAGTGGTGGGGAGCACTGAAGCTTTCTTT. Its translation: CASSLVVGSTEAFF. The full variable domain, its missing parts supplied by reference TRBV7-2 and TRBJ1-1, is GAGVSQSPSNKVTEKGKDVELRCDPISGHTALYWYRQSLGQGLEFLIYFQGNSAPDKSGLPSDRFSAERTGGSVSTLTIQRTQQEDSAVYLCASSLVVGSTEAFFGQGTRLTVV.

This chain joins TRBV27 and TRBJ2-5, with D perhaps TRBD1 (6 bases). Trimming removed 5 bases at V and 1 base at J, with 8 bases between. The CDR3 spans 13 residues. Germline V gene sequence: CDR1 MNHEY, CDR2 SMNVEV (reference sequence). The CDR3 protein is CASSRTVQETQYF. DNA for the CDR3: TGTGCCAGCAGTAGGACAGTCCAAGAGACCCAGTACTTC.